The 28 T cell receptor beta chains below all came from one sample that was sequenced in a study of CD8 T cells in Susac syndrome. An input of roughly 0.5 to 1 ug of RNA was subjected to reverse transcription using random hexamers. TCRdb re-derived calls from the immunoSEQ multiplex PCR reads in MiXCR, one entry per CDR3 protein. The sample comprises 100,000 to 150,000 distinct CDR3 sequences, 85% to 95% of which are singletons, and roughly 0.088% rests with the top ten. The material sequenced was CD4+ T cells from PBMCs. The receptors were sampled from a human donor with multiple sclerosis.

V and J are TRBV19 and TRBJ2-5; tentatively, D is TRBD1 (6 bases). With 3 bases removed from V and 2 bases from J, the gap between germline ends came to 10 bases. Germline V lookup: CDR1 LNHDA, CDR2 SQIVND (reference sequence). The CDR3 runs to 14 residues. The CDR3 region has the DNA TGTGCCAGTAGTATCGTGACAGGACAAGAGACCCAGTACTTC. This codes for CASSIVTGQETQYF. Supplemented by reference TRBV19 and TRBJ2-5, the full variable domain reads DGGITQSPKYLFRKEGQNVTLSCEQNLNHDAMYWYRQDPGQGLRLIYYSQIVNDFQKGDIAEGYSVSREKKESFPLTVTSAQKNPTAFYLCASSIVTGQETQYFGPGTRLLVL.

V is TRBV30 and J is TRBJ2-4, with 9 bases lining up with TRBD1. The CDR3 is made up of 16 amino acids. The V gene end was trimmed by 3 bases and the J gene end by 1 base; junction bases not matched to a gene: 7. Per the germline V gene, CDR1 is GTSNPN and CDR2 is SVGIG (reference sequence). The chain's CDR3 is CAWRTQGASAKNIQYF. In DNA, the CDR3 is TGTGCCTGGAGGACACAGGGGGCATCGGCCAAAAACATTCAGTACTTC.

The chain joins TRBV29-1 to TRBJ1-1, with 7 nucleotides matching TRBD1. The CDR3 runs to 14 residues. J lost 11 bases, V lost 5 bases, and 17 bases had no gene match. CDR1 SQVTM and CDR2 ANQGSEA come from the germline V gene. Here the CDR3 DNA reads TGCAGCGTTTTGGAAGGAGACAGGGAGCGTATGGCTTTCTTT. Amino acid sequence: CSVLEGDRERMAFF.

This chain connects TRBV6-4 to TRBJ1-2; D is perhaps TRBD1 (6 bases). CDR1 and CDR2 (germline): MRHNA, SNTAGT. Trimming stripped 3 bases from V and 10 bases from J, with 15 bases between. This CDR3 is 13 amino acids long. This chain's CDR3 is CASSEGGTYDYTF. The DNA for the CDR3 is TGTGCCAGCAGTGAAGGGGGGACCTACGACTACACCTTC.

The genes are TRBV29-1 and TRBJ1-2; possible D gene TRBD1, 5 bases. Between the trimmed V and J ends, which lost 0 bases and 10 bases, there was a span of 9 bases. CDR1 SQVTM and CDR2 ANQGSEA come from the germline V gene. This CDR3 region has 11 residues. The CDR3 coding sequence is TGCAGCGTTGAAGAGAGGGGAACCTACACCTTC. Its protein product is CSVEERGTYTF.

CDR3 coding DNA: TGTGCCAGCAGTGGGACTAGCGGGGGGGCCAATGAGCAGTTCTTC. Protein sequence: CASSGTSGGANEQFF. The J gene is TRBJ2-1, the V gene TRBV6-1, with 15 bases that match TRBD2. CDR3 length: 15 residues. With V trimmed by 4 bases and J by 6 bases, 1 base remained unmatched. From germline, CDR1 is MNHNS and CDR2 SASEGT.

This clonotype was seen a few times. The rearrangement uses TRBV30 and TRBJ1-5; D might be TRBD1 (5 bases). CDR1 and CDR2 from the germline V gene are GTSNPN and SVGIG (reference sequence). The V gene lost 2 bases and the J gene lost 6 bases, with 11 bases spanning the gap. The CDR3 covers 13 residues. The DNA of the CDR3 is TGTGCCTGGAGTTGGAAGGGGTTTCAGCCCCAGCATTTT. Residues: CAWSWKGFQPQHF.

The chain couples TRBV28 to TRBJ1-1, with D perhaps TRBD1 (5 bases). This CDR3 is built from 11 residues. V gave up 7 bases and J gave up 10 bases, with 13 bases separating them. Germline CDR1 reads MDHEN; CDR2 reads SYDVKM. In nucleotides, the CDR3 is TGTGCCAGCACCTCTGGCACAGGAGCTTTCTTT. Residues: CASTSGTGAFF.

The chain is built from TRBV28 and TRBJ1-1; D not certain. The germline V gene has CDR1 MDHEN and CDR2 SYDVKM. The CDR3 runs to 12 residues. V shed 2 bases and J shed 9 bases, with 10 bases lying between them. In DNA form, the CDR3 reads TGTGCCAGCAGTTTAGAACACGCTCAAGCTTTCTTT. Amino acids: CASSLEHAQAFF.

The rearrangement joins TRBV4-1 to TRBJ2-7, with D possibly being TRBD1 or TRBD2 (5 bases each). Germline lookup yields CDR1 MGHRA and CDR2 YSYEKL. V was clipped by 10 bases and J by 6 bases, with 13 bases between them. CDR3 length: 11 amino acids. CDR3 sequence reads: CANTGGLEQYF. The CDR3 DNA sequence: TGCGCCAATACAGGAGGCCTCGAGCAGTACTTC.

This rearrangement joins TRBV5-4 to TRBJ2-5; 10 bases fit TRBD2. CDR3 length equals 15 residues. V shed 5 bases and J 4 bases; nucleotides not matched to a gene: 8. Germline V CDR1 and CDR2: SGHNT, YYREEE (reference sequence). The DNA for the CDR3 is TGTGCCAGCAGGCTAGCGGGGGCCAGGGTAGAGACCCAGTACTTC. Translation gives CASRLAGARVETQYF.

V and J are TRBV18 and TRBJ1-1; D perhaps matches TRBD1 (5 bases). The V and J ends lost 8 bases and 1 base respectively, with 11 bases between them. Germline lookup yields CDR1 KGHSH and CDR2 LQKENI. The CDR3 contains 13 residues. Here the CDR3 reads CASAGTANTEAFF. The CDR3, as DNA: TGTGCCAGCGCCGGGACGGCGAACACTGAAGCTTTCTTT.

The chain has TRBV7-2 and TRBJ2-5, with TRBD1 matching 8 bases. This CDR3 spans 13 amino acids. J lost 4 bases, V lost 6 bases, and 4 bases had no gene match. Germline-derived CDR1 and CDR2 are SGHTA and FQGNSA. The CDR3 DNA reads TGTGCCAGCAGGCCTACAGGGGGAGAGACCCAGTACTTC. It encodes CASRPTGGETQYF.

This clonotype was seen only a few times. The chain couples TRBV20-1 to TRBJ1-2; weak D call: TRBD1 (5 bases). Germline-derived CDR1 and CDR2 are DFQATT and SNEGSKA (reference sequence). This CDR3 is 13 amino acids long. The V gene lost 0 bases and the J gene lost 4 bases, with 9 bases spanning the gap. CDR3 protein: CSARDRGGYGYTF. The CDR3 nucleotides read TGCAGTGCTAGAGACCGGGGGGGCTATGGCTACACCTTC.

The chain combines TRBV6-6 with TRBJ1-1; possible D gene TRBD1, 6 bases. V dropped 2 bases and J dropped 7 bases, with 17 bases sitting between them. This CDR3 region has 15 residues. Germline V gene data show CDR1 as MNHNY and CDR2 as SVGAGI (reference sequence). The CDR3 region is CASSYPGGGAGEAFF. CDR3 in DNA: TGTGCCAGCAGTTACCCTGGTGGGGGCGCGGGTGAAGCTTTCTTT.

This clonotype was observed a single time. The DNA for the CDR3 is TGTGCCACCAGCAGCCACAAAGGAGTTTGGAATGAGCAGTTCTTC. Its translation is CATSSHKGVWNEQFF. The chain has TRBV15 and TRBJ2-1, with unresolved D. This CDR3 spans 15 amino acids. Deletions cut 3 bases from V and 7 bases from J, with 16 bases between. The germline CDR1 and CDR2 sequences are LNHNV and YYDKDF (reference sequence).

The CDR3 here is CASSPVAGVIYGYTF. The CDR3 region has the DNA TGTGCCAGCTCACCCGTGGCAGGGGTGATCTATGGCTACACCTTC. The J gene is TRBJ1-2, the V gene TRBV18, with D possibly matching TRBD1 (6 bases). The V end was cut by 3 bases, the J end by 4 bases, with 15 bases between. The CDR3 extends over 15 amino acids. The germline CDR1 and CDR2 sequences are KGHSH and LQKENI.

This chain joins TRBV27 and TRBJ2-5; D might be TRBD1 (5 bases). Trimming cost V 3 bases and J 5 bases, with 13 bases left between them. Looked up from germline, CDR1 is MNHEY and CDR2 is SMNVEV (reference sequence). The CDR3 has 14 amino acids. Here the CDR3 reads CASSFNGARETQYF. Here the CDR3 DNA reads TGTGCCAGCAGTTTCAATGGGGCTCGCGAGACCCAGTACTTC.

V usage is TRBV6-6 and J usage is TRBJ1-5; D gene unclear. Per the germline V gene, CDR1 is MNHNY and CDR2 is SVGAGI (reference sequence). The CDR3 is 12 residues long. V gave up 2 bases and J gave up 6 bases, with 5 bases separating them. This CDR3 reads CASSYGSQPQHF. The DNA of the CDR3 is TGTGCCAGCAGTTACGGAAGTCAGCCCCAGCATTTT.

The chain is built from TRBV7-2 and TRBJ1-4, with 8 bases fitting TRBD1. V was clipped by 4 bases and J by 10 bases; unmatched bases: 11. The CDR3 covers 15 residues. CDR1 and CDR2 from the germline V gene are SGHTA and FQGNSA. As DNA, the CDR3 is TGTGCCAGCAGCTCCCAGACAGGGGATCTGGCAAAACTGTTTTTT. It yields the protein CASSSQTGDLAKLFF.

The rearrangement links TRBV19 to TRBJ1-3; TRBD1 might be the D (5 bases). Trimming removed 7 bases at V and 4 bases at J, with 23 bases between. CDR1 is LNHDA and CDR2 is SQIVND in the germline V gene (reference sequence). CDR3 size: 17 residues. CDR3 residues: CASTPGSGQGSGNTIYF. The CDR3 region has the DNA TGTGCCAGTACGCCAGGGTCAGGCCAAGGGTCCGGAAACACCATATATTTT.

V is TRBV15 and J is TRBJ2-2, with TRBD1 matching over 7 bases. V dropped 7 bases and J dropped 3; count of bases not matched to a gene: 11. The CDR3 is 16 residues long. Looked up from germline, CDR1 is LNHNV and CDR2 is YYDKDF (reference sequence). The CDR3 here is CATKGGRGIDTGELFF. The CDR3 bases are TGTGCCACCAAAGGGGGCAGGGGTATCGACACCGGGGAGCTGTTTTTT.

CDR3 sequence: CASSLDRIAKNIQYF. CDR3 DNA sequence: TGTGCCAGCAGTTTAGACAGGATAGCCAAAAACATTCAGTACTTC. The chain combines TRBV12-3 or TRBV12-4 with TRBJ2-4; possibly TRBD1 for D (5 bases). The CDR3 loop spans 15 amino acids. V dropped 1 base and J dropped 0 bases, with 7 bases sitting between them.

The chain employs TRBV5-1 and TRBJ1-5, with D maybe TRBD1 (6 bases). The CDR3 covers 15 residues. Per the germline V gene, CDR1 is SGHRS and CDR2 is YFSETQ. V shed 0 bases and J shed 6 bases, with 13 bases lying between them. CDR3: CASSLDGGEGQPQHF. In DNA form, the CDR3 reads TGCGCCAGCAGCTTGGATGGGGGCGAAGGTCAGCCCCAGCATTTT.

The chain uses TRBV4-3 and TRBJ2-2; TRBD1 agrees at 7 bases. The CDR3 covers 18 residues. The V gene's germline CDR1 is LGHNA and CDR2 YSLEER. Unmatched junction bases numbered 8, after V lost 0 bases and J lost 1 base. Here the CDR3 DNA reads TGCGCCAGCAGCCAAGAGCCTTGGAGGACAGGGAACACCGGGGAGCTGTTTTTT. This encodes CASSQEPWRTGNTGELFF.

The V gene is TRBV11-1, the J gene TRBJ2-7; possibly TRBD2 for D (6 bases). V lost 7 bases to trimming and J lost 5 bases, with 15 bases between them. CDR3 size: 13 residues. CDR1 and CDR2 (germline): SGHAT, FQDESV (reference sequence). CDR3 bases: TGTGCCAGCAAAGGAGGAGGGGACCACGAGCAGTACTTC. It encodes CASKGGGDHEQYF. Looking up the rest from reference TRBV11-1 and TRBJ2-7 gives the full variable domain: EAEVAQSPRYKITEKSQAVAFWCDPISGHATLYWYRQILGQGPELLVQFQDESVVDDSQLPKDRFSAERLKGVDSTLKIQPAELGDSAMYLCASKGGGDHEQYFGPGTRLTVT.

V and J are TRBV2 and TRBJ2-5, with D uncertain. V gave up 8 bases and J gave up 5 bases, with 15 bases separating them. The CDR3 length is 13 residues. Per the germline V gene, CDR1 is SNHLY and CDR2 is FYNNEI. The CDR3 bases are TGTGCCAGCCGGGTAGCCCCCCCCGAGACCCAGTACTTC. As protein: CASRVAPPETQYF.

The rearrangement links TRBV2 to TRBJ1-5; D is perhaps TRBD1 (5 bases). This CDR3 is 12 amino acids long. Germline V CDR1 and CDR2: SNHLY, FYNNEI. V lost 3 bases, J lost 13 bases, and 13 bases lay in between. DNA of the CDR3: TGTGCCAGCAGTGAGGTTAGGGGCTTTCAGCATTTT. Its protein product is CASSEVRGFQHF. Full variable domain (remainder filled in from reference TRBV2 and TRBJ1-5): EPEVTQTPSHQVTQMGQEVILRCVPISNHLYFYWYRQILGQKVEFLVSFYNNEISEKSEIFDDQFSVERPDGSNFTLKIRSTKLEDSAMYFCASSEVRGFQHFGDGTRLSIL.